This paragraph reports one T cell receptor beta chain. The CDR3 is made up of 18 amino acids. CDR1 and CDR2 from the germline V gene are SGHRS and YFSETQ. Trimming took 3 bases from V and 0 from J; bases not matched to a gene: 8. The record originates from a study of blood T cell repertoires in COVID-19. Study-wide context: Specimens from acute and convalescent COVID-19 originated in the United States, Italy and Spain. T cells, B-cell-depleted T cells, or PBMCs supplied cDNA or gDNA.

In the original analysis: The assay estimated nucleated cells by amplifying reference gene primers. Assay used: immunoSEQ multiplex PCR; TCRdb lists only in-frame clones, some missing. For V, J and clone size, that table is used; D and trimming come from the DNA. This sample has more than 150,000 clones, with about four fifths found just once. This chain connects TRBV5-1 to TRBJ2-6, with 8 bases identical to TRBD1. Sequenced input: peripheral blood. The receptor comes from a woman aged 40 to 50 with acute or convalescent COVID-19. The CDR3 sequence: CASSSSGTGYSGANVLTF. DNA for the CDR3: TGCGCCAGCAGCTCATCCGGGACAGGCTACTCTGGGGCCAACGTCCTGACTTTC.